One sample yielded the 30 T cell receptor beta chains listed below, sequenced in a study of T cell repertoires in cytomegalovirus infection. These receptors have no identified antigens. TCRdb reprocessed the reads via MiXCR and lists one record per CDR3 protein. The sample holds around 310,000 distinct CDR3 sequences; 25% to 35% are singletons and the top ten take around 19%. This specimen was cultured PBMCs, taken from culture after CMV antigen stimulation. All receptors derive from a human donor in good health (CMV status not recorded). Some clones in this sample may be carry-over from other donors' samples.

The chain joins TRBV20-1 to TRBJ2-2; 10 bases are a match to TRBD2. The CDR3 is 15 residues long. The junction had 6 bases not matched to a gene; V was cut back by 6 bases and J by 2 bases. The germline V gene encodes CDR1 DFQATT and CDR2 SNEGSKA (reference sequence). In DNA, the CDR3 is TGCAGTGCCCTGGGACTAGCGAGCAACACCGGGGAGCTGTTTTTT. The encoded protein is CSALGLASNTGELFF.

V and J are TRBV6-5 and TRBJ2-4; no reliable D call. Trimming shortened V by 7 bases and J by 0 bases, and 13 bases separated the two germline ends. Germline V gives CDR1 MNHEY, CDR2 SVGAGI. This CDR3 has 15 amino acids. The CDR3: CASTSLGVAKNIQYF. The CDR3 DNA reads TGTGCCAGCACCTCCCTTGGGGTAGCCAAAAACATTCAGTACTTC.

This clonotype came up a few times. CDR3 in DNA: TGTGCCAGCAGCCTCGGGGGCGGGGAGAACACCGGGGAGCTGTTTTTT. Protein sequence: CASSLGGGENTGELFF. The rearrangement uses TRBV11-3 and TRBJ2-2; D could derive from TRBD1 or TRBD2 (6 bases each). CDR1 is SGHNT, CDR2 YENEEA, per germline. The CDR3 is 16 residues long. V was shortened by 5 bases and J by 1 base, with 14 bases between the two germline ends. Variable domain in full (rest from reference TRBV11-3 and TRBJ2-2): EAGVVQSPRYKIIEKKQPVAFWCNPISGHNTLYWYLQNLGQGPELLIRYENEEAVDDSQLPKDRFSAERLKGVDSTLKIQPAELGDSAVYLCASSLGGGENTGELFFGEGSRLTVL.

The rearrangement joins TRBV2 to TRBJ1-5, with 8 bases aligning to TRBD1. This CDR3 is built from 14 residues. The V gene's germline CDR1 is SNHLY and CDR2 FYNNEI. The trim removed 6 bases at V and 3 bases at J, leaving 4 bases unmatched. CDR3 protein: CASSEDRDNQPQHF. As DNA, the CDR3 is TGTGCCAGCAGCGAGGACAGGGACAATCAGCCCCAGCATTTT.

The chain employs TRBV7-2 and TRBJ2-2; D possibly corresponds to TRBD1 (6 bases). Germline lookup yields CDR1 SGHTA and CDR2 FQGNSA. Trimming removed 3 bases from V and 5 bases from J, with 10 bases in between. CDR3 length: 14 amino acids. CDR3 sequence reads: CASSFTGLTGELFF. The CDR3 bases are TGTGCCAGCAGCTTTACAGGGTTAACCGGGGAGCTGTTTTTT.

The chain uses TRBV5-8 and TRBJ1-2; D is unclear. The V and J ends lost 3 bases and 8 bases respectively, with 14 bases between them. CDR1 and CDR2 from the germline V gene are SGHTS and YDEGEE. The CDR3 runs to 13 residues. The CDR3 nucleotides read TGTGCCAGCAGCTCGCCGGGCCCAATGGGCTACACCTTC. Its translation is CASSSPGPMGYTF.

The table lists this clonotype with a few counts. V and J are TRBV6-1 and TRBJ1-4, with a tentative D call TRBD1 (6 bases). The CDR3 length is 12 residues. CDR1 and CDR2 from the germline V gene are MNHNS and SASEGT. V was trimmed by 3 bases and J by 11 bases, leaving 10 bases between them. CDR3 nucleotides: TGTGCCAGCAGTGATACAGGGTTTAAACTGTTTTTT. It codes for CASSDTGFKLFF.

This clonotype was observed a handful of times. The chain uses TRBV19 and TRBJ1-2; TRBD1 matches at 11 bases. The CDR3 sequence is 16 residues long. V shed 5 bases and J 4 bases; nucleotides not matched to a gene: 9. Germline-derived CDR1 and CDR2 are LNHDA and SQIVND (reference sequence). CDR3 region: CASSAPRTGGFYGYTF. CDR3 in DNA: TGTGCCAGTAGTGCCCCCCGGACAGGGGGCTTCTATGGCTACACCTTC.

The chain couples TRBV6-8 to TRBJ2-3; D ambiguous. Germline-derived CDR1 and CDR2 are MNHGY and SAAAGT. The CDR3 extends over 15 amino acids. Trimming took off 2 bases at V and 1 base at J, with 10 bases between the two ends. The CDR3 spells CASSYLPGGTDTQYF. DNA of the CDR3: TGTGCCAGCAGTTACCTCCCCGGTGGCACAGATACGCAGTATTTT.

The chain combines TRBV6-6 with TRBJ2-3, with TRBD2 identical over 7 bases. This CDR3 region has 15 residues. J gave up 2 bases and V 5 bases, and 7 bases lay outside the gene matches. The germline gives CDR1 MNHNY, CDR2 SVGAGI (reference sequence). CDR3 nucleotides: TGTGCCAGCAGTGGGAGCGGGGCATCCACAGATACGCAGTATTTT. It encodes CASSGSGASTDTQYF.

The rearrangement uses TRBV20-1 and TRBJ2-7; no clear D gene. The length of the CDR3 is 12 residues. Trimming took off 0 bases at V and 5 bases at J, with 8 bases between the two ends. Germline values: CDR1 DFQATT, CDR2 SNEGSKA (reference sequence). Here the CDR3 DNA reads TGCAGTGCTAGAGACCGCGTTCACGAGCAGTACTTC. This translates into CSARDRVHEQYF.

The chain combines TRBV9 with TRBJ1-6; D gene uncertain. Germline values: CDR1 SGDLS, CDR2 YYNGEE. The CDR3 extends over 13 amino acids. V was cut by 4 bases and J by 4 bases, with 6 bases left in between. The CDR3 sequence is CASSREYNSPLHF. The DNA for the CDR3 is TGTGCCAGCAGCCGAGAATATAATTCACCCCTCCACTTT.

The V call is TRBV6-2 or TRBV6-3, the J call TRBJ2-3; possibly TRBD1 for D (6 bases). Per the germline V gene, CDR1 is MNHEY and CDR2 is SVGEGT. Trimming cost V 5 bases and J 2 bases, with 11 bases left between them. The CDR3 length is 14 residues. CDR3 bases: TGTGCCAGCAGTCGGACAGCTTACACAGATACGCAGTATTTT. Translating it yields CASSRTAYTDTQYF.

The table lists this clonotype with a few counts. This chain joins TRBV6-1 and TRBJ2-4, with D perhaps matching TRBD2 (5 bases). Looked up from germline, CDR1 is MNHNS and CDR2 is SASEGT. The CDR3 totals 15 residues. V shed 0 bases and J shed 0 bases, with 6 bases lying between them. The CDR3 reads CASSEAGVAKNIQYF. CDR3 sequence (DNA): TGTGCCAGCAGTGAAGCGGGAGTAGCCAAAAACATTCAGTACTTC.

The rearrangement uses TRBV7-9 and TRBJ1-1, with D hard to call. Germline V CDR1 and CDR2: SEHNR, FQNEAQ (reference sequence). This CDR3 region has 12 residues. V gave up 1 base and J gave up 7 bases, with 7 bases separating them. The CDR3: CASSLVKGEAFF. The CDR3 bases are TGTGCCAGCAGCTTAGTTAAGGGTGAAGCTTTCTTT.

The gene calls are TRBV20-1 and TRBJ2-7, with D possibly matching TRBD2 (6 bases). Trimming took 5 bases from V and 5 from J, leaving 16 bases between them. CDR1 is DFQATT and CDR2 is SNEGSKA in the germline V gene (reference sequence). The CDR3 is 13 amino acids. Written as DNA, the CDR3 is TGCAGTGCTGGGGGTCCATCGGGGGACGAGCAGTACTTC. It encodes CSAGGPSGDEQYF.

This clonotype was detected a few times. The chain has TRBV6-2 or TRBV6-3 and TRBJ2-3, with no clear D. The germline CDR1 and CDR2 sequences are MNHEY and SVGEGT. This CDR3 contains 15 residues. The ends were cut back, 2 bases at V and 2 bases at J, with 11 bases in the middle. The CDR3 DNA is TGTGCCAGCAGTTACAGCCTCCTCTCCACAGATACGCAGTATTTT. It codes for CASSYSLLSTDTQYF.

This clonotype occurred many times. The rearrangement links TRBV20-1 to TRBJ2-6, with a possible D match to TRBD1 (5 bases). This CDR3 has 14 amino acids. Germline CDR1 is DFQATT and CDR2 is SNEGSKA (reference sequence). The germline V and J ends were trimmed by 3 bases and 2 bases, with 8 bases remaining between them. CDR3 region: CSASSRAGANVLTF. The CDR3 nucleotides are TGCAGTGCTAGTAGCAGGGCTGGGGCCAACGTCCTGACTTTC.

Here the CDR3 DNA reads TGTGCCAGCTCACCCTACGGGACAGGGAACACTGAAGCTTTCTTT. It encodes CASSPYGTGNTEAFF. The rearrangement joins TRBV18 to TRBJ1-1, with 8 bases matching TRBD1. Germline CDR1 is KGHSH and CDR2 is LQKENI. This CDR3 has 15 amino acids. Trimming removed 3 bases from V and 1 base from J; junction bases left unmatched: 4.

The genes are TRBV28 and TRBJ2-1, with TRBD2 matching 10 bases. V shed 10 bases and J 9 bases; nucleotides not matched to a gene: 9. The CDR3 extends over 13 amino acids. Germline V gene lookup returns CDR1 MDHEN and CDR2 SYDVKM. The CDR3 nucleotides are TGTGCCATCAGCGGGGGGGCAACGGGTGAGCAGTTCTTC. It translates to CAISGGATGEQFF.

The chain combines TRBV28 with TRBJ1-6; possible D gene TRBD1, 5 bases. This CDR3 has 14 residues. Looked up from germline, CDR1 is MDHEN and CDR2 is SYDVKM. V shed 2 bases and J shed 7 bases, with 9 bases lying between them. The CDR3 coding sequence is TGTGCCAGCAGTTTAGCCAGGGACAATTCACCCCTCCACTTT. It codes for CASSLARDNSPLHF.

The chain employs TRBV6-1 and TRBJ1-1, with D possibly matching TRBD1 (6 bases). The V and J ends lost 6 bases and 6 bases respectively, with 14 bases between them. The germline gives CDR1 MNHNS, CDR2 SASEGT. This CDR3 is 13 amino acids long. The CDR3 DNA reads TGTGCCAGCAGATTCACAGGGTTCGCTGAAGCTTTCTTT. Amino acid sequence: CASRFTGFAEAFF.

In this sample, this clonotype turned up a few times. The chain employs TRBV11-2 and TRBJ1-1; D remains ambiguous. The ends were cut back, 1 base at V and 10 bases at J, with 13 bases in the middle. Germline CDR1 SGHAT, CDR2 FQNNGV. CDR3 length: 13 residues. In DNA, the CDR3 is TGTGCCAGCAGCTTAGGTTCTACTGCCGTAGCTTTCTTT. This translates into CASSLGSTAVAFF.

This clonotype has just a few counts. V is TRBV12-3 or TRBV12-4 and J is TRBJ1-2; 9 bases map to TRBD1. The CDR3 runs 14 residues. The J segment lost 7 bases and the V segment lost 5 bases, leaving 8 bases of the junction unmatched. CDR3 DNA sequence: TGTGCCAGCAGTCTTTCACAGGGGGCTCGTGGCTACACCTTC. It translates to CASSLSQGARGYTF.

The chain is built from TRBV20-1 and TRBJ1-2; TRBD1 agrees at 7 bases. The CDR3 has 12 amino acids. V was pared by 3 bases and J by 8 bases, with 6 bases of the junction left unmatched. CDR1 is DFQATT and CDR2 is SNEGSKA in the germline V gene (reference sequence). CDR3 region: CSASRTGAGYTF. The CDR3 DNA reads TGCAGTGCTAGTCGTACAGGGGCGGGCTACACCTTC.

The rearrangement links TRBV6-5 to TRBJ2-1; 9 bases match TRBD1. With 0 bases clipped from V and 9 bases from J, the junction kept 3 bases outside the gene matches. The CDR3 length is 14 residues. CDR1 MNHEY and CDR2 SVGAGI come from the germline V gene. The CDR3 DNA sequence: TGTGCCAGCAGTTACTCGGGGACAGGGACTGAGCAGTTCTTC. Translated: CASSYSGTGTEQFF.

The chain carries TRBV6-5 and TRBJ1-5, with D unclear. Deletions cut 8 bases from V and 0 bases from J, with 14 bases between. Germline V CDR1 and CDR2: MNHEY, SVGAGI. The CDR3 is 15 amino acids. CDR3 DNA: TGTGCCAGCTCCTTAGGTAGGGTTAGCAATCAGCCCCAGCATTTT. Its protein product is CASSLGRVSNQPQHF.

This clonotype came up many times. The gene calls are TRBV30 and TRBJ1-5, with D perhaps matching TRBD1 (5 bases). The CDR3 contains 15 residues. Trimming removed 0 bases from V and 6 bases from J, with 15 bases in between. The V gene's germline CDR1 is GTSNPN and CDR2 SVGIG (reference sequence). The CDR3 DNA reads TGTGCCTGGAGTGTAAGGGGTGTCTTCGGTCAGCCCCAGCATTTT. Its translation is CAWSVRGVFGQPQHF.

The sample holds a few counts of this clonotype. This rearrangement joins TRBV10-3 to TRBJ2-3; 11 nucleotides line up with TRBD2. Germline trimming cut 7 bases from V and 9 bases from J; bases unmatched to any gene: 6. Germline CDR1 ENHRY, CDR2 SYGVKD. This CDR3 contains 13 residues. The CDR3 nucleotides are TGTGCCATCAATAGCGGGGGGGCCGGGACGCAGTATTTT. Amino acids: CAINSGGAGTQYF.

A few counts support this clonotype. The rearrangement uses TRBV4-2 and TRBJ2-1, with 9 bases lining up with TRBD2. This CDR3 region has 16 residues. Germline V gene data show CDR1 as LGHNA and CDR2 as YNFKEQ. V gave up 5 bases and J gave up 1 base; unmatched junction bases: 6. CDR3 loop: CASSEEREASYNEQFF. The DNA for the CDR3 is TGTGCCAGCAGCGAGGAGCGGGAGGCATCCTACAATGAGCAGTTCTTC.